The present T cell receptor beta chain was sequenced within a study of blood T cell repertoires in COVID-19 (dated by TCRdb to about 2020). At the level of the whole study: Samples covering the acute and convalescent phases of COVID-19 were provided by collaborators in the United States, Italy and Spain. The prospective study material was composed of cDNA or gDNA derived from T cells, B-cell-depleted T cells, or PBMCs. Subjects who had been exposed to COVID-19, were actively infected with it, or had recovered from it provided the deeply sampled blood TCRbeta repertoires that made up the dataset. The repertoires were released in a freely available public database meant as a resource for research on the immune response to SARS-CoV-2. The samples were drawn from two sources: the first 160 participants of the ongoing ImmuneRACE study, and 1,200 or so subjects contributed by 6 global collaborators. The sample metadata nearly always contained a de-identified subject ID, COVID-19 status, age in years and sex. HLA class I and class II types, where available, came from metadata supplied by the sample provider rather than from assay-based typing.

The paper as a whole reports these results and caveats: The amount of clinical and demographic metadata varied by source and participant and was provided uncurated.

With regard to this clone: The antigen it binds to is not known. The sample holds no much larger clone one base away, and base qualities are not on file.

The immunoSEQ Assay, a bias-controlled multiplex PCR, was used to amplify TCRbeta CDR3 regions from genomic DNA. For the original study's pipeline: The number of nucleated cells in each sample was estimated from the amplification of reference gene primers within the assay. To quantify the absolute abundance of each unique TCRbeta CDR3 rearrangement, sequence reads were collapsed and filtered. Productive Simpson clonality was computed per sample as the square root of Simpson's diversity index over productive rearrangements. Held by TCRdb, this immuneACCESS table contains in-frame sequences only and omits some clones. Under half of the omission traces to an unresolved V gene where checked; the cause of the rest is unknown. The V and J calls and clone size are taken from that table; D and trimming were inferred from the DNA. This sample lists 20,000 to 30,000 clones; around four fifths were detected once. Clones ranked in the top ten supply around 16% of the sample.

Collaborating institutions collected whole blood in K2EDTA tubes following their own protocols. Collaborator samples were shipped for TCRbeta analysis as frozen whole blood, isolated PBMCs, or DNA extracted from either sample type. Including the terminal cysteine and phenylalanine, the CDR3 comprises 16 residues. Only the CDR3 DNA stays, 48 bases, in frame from base 1. V lost 6 bases and J lost 0 bases; the stretch between them is 12 bases long. Sequences MNHNY (CDR1) and SVGAGI (CDR2) are obtained from the germline V gene (reference sequence). The sample consisted of peripheral blood. The chain uses TRBV6-6 and TRBJ2-6; TRBD2 is a possible D gene, resting on 5 matching bases. This receptor was taken from a man of 80 years or more with active or convalescent COVID-19. The CDR3 sequence is CASSPNRDSGANVLTF. The DNA reads as follows: TGTGCCAGCAGCCCTAACCGGGACTCTGGGGCCAACGTCCTGACTTTC.